This T cell receptor beta chain was documented in a study of radiotherapy plus CTLA-4 blockade in lung cancer. The CDR3 loop spans 11 amino acids. Germline V gene lookup returns CDR1 SNHLY and CDR2 FYNNEI. V lost 2 bases, J lost 8 bases, and 3 bases lay in between. This table comes from immunoSEQ multiplex PCR, and its TCRdb copy is limited to in-frame clones, with some not included. The top ten clones hold roughly 7% of a sample with around 130,000 clones, just under 90% of them seen once. The chain recombines TRBV2 with TRBJ1-4; D unclear. The TCR sequence derives from a human donor with non-small cell lung cancer that progressed on radiotherapy plus ipilimumab. The sample was peripheral blood, taken from a patient treated with radiotherapy plus ipilimumab. For the CDR3, the DNA is TGTGCCAGCAGTGAACGGGAAAAACTGTTTTTT. Residues: CASSEREKLFF.